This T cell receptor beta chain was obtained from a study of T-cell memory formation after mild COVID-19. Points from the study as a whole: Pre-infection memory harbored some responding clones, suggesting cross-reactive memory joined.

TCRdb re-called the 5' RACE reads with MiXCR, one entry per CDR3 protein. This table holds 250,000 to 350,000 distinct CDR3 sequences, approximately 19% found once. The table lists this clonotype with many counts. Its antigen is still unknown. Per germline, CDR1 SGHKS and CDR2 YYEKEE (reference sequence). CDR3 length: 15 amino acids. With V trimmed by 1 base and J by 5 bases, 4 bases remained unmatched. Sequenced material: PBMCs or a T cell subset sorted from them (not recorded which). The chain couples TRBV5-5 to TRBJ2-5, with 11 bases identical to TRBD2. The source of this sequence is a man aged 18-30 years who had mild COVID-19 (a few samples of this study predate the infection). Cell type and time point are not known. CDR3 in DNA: TGTGCCAGCAGCTTGTTTAGCGGGGGGGCCGAGACCCAGTACTTC. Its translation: CASSLFSGGAETQYF.